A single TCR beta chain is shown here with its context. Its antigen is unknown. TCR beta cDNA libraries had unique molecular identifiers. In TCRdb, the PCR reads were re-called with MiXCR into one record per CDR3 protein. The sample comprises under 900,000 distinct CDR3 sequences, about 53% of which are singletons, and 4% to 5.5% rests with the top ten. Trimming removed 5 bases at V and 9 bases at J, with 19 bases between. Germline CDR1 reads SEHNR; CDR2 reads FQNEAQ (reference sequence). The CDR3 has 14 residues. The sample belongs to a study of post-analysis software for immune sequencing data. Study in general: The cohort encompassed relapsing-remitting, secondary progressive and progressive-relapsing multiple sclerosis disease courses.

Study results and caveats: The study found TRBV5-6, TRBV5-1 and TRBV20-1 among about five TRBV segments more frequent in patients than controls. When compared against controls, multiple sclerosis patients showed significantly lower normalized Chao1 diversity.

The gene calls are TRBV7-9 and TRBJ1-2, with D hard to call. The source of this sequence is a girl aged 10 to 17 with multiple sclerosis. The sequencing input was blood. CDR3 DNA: TGTGCCAGCAGCATCCCGGGCCCGGCGGTGAGCTACACCTTC. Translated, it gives CASSIPGPAVSYTF.